Listed here are 2 T cell receptor beta chains from one sample, sequenced in a study of T cell repertoires in cytomegalovirus infection. TCRdb re-called the reads through MiXCR, storing one row per CDR3 protein. The data contain approximately 70,000 distinct CDR3 sequences, 3% to 4% of them singletons. The sequenced sample was PBMCs. These receptors were obtained from a human donor in good health (CMV status not recorded). Some clones in this sample may be carry-over from other donors' samples.

This clonotype came up many times. As DNA, the CDR3 is TGCAGTGCTAGCGGGCAGCCTACCGTTCAGCCCCAGCATTTT. This gives the protein CSASGQPTVQPQHF. The V and J genes are TRBV20-1 and TRBJ1-5, with D uncertain. This CDR3 contains 14 residues. Trimming took off 3 bases at V and 6 bases at J, with 15 bases between the two ends. In germline, CDR1 is DFQATT, CDR2 SNEGSKA (reference sequence).

This clonotype was seen only a few times. CDR3 amino acids: CASTDLGLGRETQYF. The DNA of the CDR3 is TGTGCCAGCACGGATCTCGGACTAGGGAGAGAGACCCAGTACTTC. The chain uses TRBV12-3 or TRBV12-4 and TRBJ2-5, with 7 bases matching TRBD2. The CDR3 contains 15 residues. V dropped 7 bases and J dropped 4; count of bases not matched to a gene: 12.